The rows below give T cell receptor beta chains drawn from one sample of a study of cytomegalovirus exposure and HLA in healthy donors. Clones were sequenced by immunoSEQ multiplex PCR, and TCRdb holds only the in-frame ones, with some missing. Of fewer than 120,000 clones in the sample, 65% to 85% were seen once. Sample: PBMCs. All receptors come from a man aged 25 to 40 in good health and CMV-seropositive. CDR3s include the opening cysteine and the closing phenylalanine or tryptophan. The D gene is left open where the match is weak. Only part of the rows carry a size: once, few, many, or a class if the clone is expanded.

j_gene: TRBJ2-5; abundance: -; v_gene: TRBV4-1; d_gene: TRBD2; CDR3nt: TGCGCCAGCAGCCAACTGAAACCGGGACTAGCGGGGGAAGGGGAGACCCAGTACTTC; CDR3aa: CASSQLKPGLAGEGETQYF
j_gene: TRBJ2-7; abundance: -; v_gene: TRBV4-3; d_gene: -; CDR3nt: TGCGCCAGCAGCCAAGTTCAGTCCCTTCGTGGCGAGCAGTACTTC; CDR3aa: CASSQVQSLRGEQYF
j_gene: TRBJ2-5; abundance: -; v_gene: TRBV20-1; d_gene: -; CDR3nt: TGCAGTGCCCGCGGGGAGGTAGAGTACTTC; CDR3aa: CSARGEVEYF
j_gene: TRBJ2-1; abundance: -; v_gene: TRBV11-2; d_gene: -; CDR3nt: TGTGCCAGCAGCTTCGGGACACTCAATGAGCAGTTCTTC; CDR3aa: CASSFGTLNEQFF
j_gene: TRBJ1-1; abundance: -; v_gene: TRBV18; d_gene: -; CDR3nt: TGTGCCAGCGGGGGGGCACAGCGGGATCCTGAAGCTTTCTTT; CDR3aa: CASGGAQRDPEAFF
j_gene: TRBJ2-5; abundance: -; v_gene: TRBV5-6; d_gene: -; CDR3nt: TGTGCCAGCAGCTTCTTGACAGGCCAAGAGACCCAGTACTTC; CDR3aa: CASSFLTGQETQYF
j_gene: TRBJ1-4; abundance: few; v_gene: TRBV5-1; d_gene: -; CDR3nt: TGCGCCAGCAGCTTGGAAGGGACAAGAAATGAAAAACTGTTTTTT; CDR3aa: CASSLEGTRNEKLFF
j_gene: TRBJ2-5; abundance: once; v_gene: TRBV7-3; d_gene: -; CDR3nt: TGTGTCAGCAGCTTAATGGCGGACACCCAAGAGACCCAGTACTTC; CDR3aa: CVSSLMADTQETQYF
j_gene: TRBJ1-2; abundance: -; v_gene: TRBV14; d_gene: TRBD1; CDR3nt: TGTGCCAGCAGCCAAGAACTGACAGGGGGGGACTATGGCTACACCTTC; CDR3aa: CASSQELTGGDYGYTF
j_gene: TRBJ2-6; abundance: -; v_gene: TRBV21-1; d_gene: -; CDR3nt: TGTGCCAGCAGTGACAGGGGGCGGTTATGGGGGGCCAACGTCCTGACTTTC; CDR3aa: CASSDRGRLWGANVLTF
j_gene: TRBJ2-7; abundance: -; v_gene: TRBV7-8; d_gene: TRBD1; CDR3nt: TGTGCCAGCAGCTTATTACAGGGGGGAATCGGCGAGCAGTACTTC; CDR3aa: CASSLLQGGIGEQYF
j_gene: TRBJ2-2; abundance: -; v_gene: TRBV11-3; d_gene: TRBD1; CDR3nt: TGTGCCAGCAGCTCCATCCACAGGGGCACCGGGGAGCTGTTTTTT; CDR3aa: CASSSIHRGTGELFF
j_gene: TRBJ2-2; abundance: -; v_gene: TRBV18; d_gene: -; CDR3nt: TGTGCCAGCTCACCACCAACGGGTCGCAACACCGGGGAGCTGTTTTTT; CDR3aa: CASSPPTGRNTGELFF
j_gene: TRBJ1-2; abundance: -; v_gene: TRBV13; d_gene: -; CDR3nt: TGTGCCAGCAGCTTAGGCGTGAGGGATAAGGCGGGCTACACCTTC; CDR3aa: CASSLGVRDKAGYTF
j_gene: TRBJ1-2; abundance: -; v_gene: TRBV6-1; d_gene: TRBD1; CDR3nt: TGTGCCAGCAGTGGAAGGAGGGACAGCGCTAACTATGGCTACACCTTC; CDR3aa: CASSGRRDSANYGYTF
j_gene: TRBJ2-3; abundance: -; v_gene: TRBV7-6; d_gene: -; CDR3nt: TGTGCCAGCAGCTTAGTCGCTCAGGGAAGGACAGATACGCAGTATTTT; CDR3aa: CASSLVAQGRTDTQYF
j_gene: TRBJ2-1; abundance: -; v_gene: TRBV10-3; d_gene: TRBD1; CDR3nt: TGTGCCATCAGCGGGACAGGCGGAAATGAGCAGTTCTTC; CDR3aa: CAISGTGGNEQFF
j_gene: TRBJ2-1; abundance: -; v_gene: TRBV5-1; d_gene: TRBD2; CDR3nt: TGCGCCAGCAGCTCTACTAGCGACTCCTACAATGAGCAGTTCTTC; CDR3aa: CASSSTSDSYNEQFF
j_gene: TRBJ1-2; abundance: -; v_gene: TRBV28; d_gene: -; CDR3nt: TGTGCCAGCAGTTTCGTGGCGGGGATCAATGGCTACACCTTC; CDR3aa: CASSFVAGINGYTF
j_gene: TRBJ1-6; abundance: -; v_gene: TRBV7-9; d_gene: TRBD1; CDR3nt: TGTGCCAGCAGCTTAGATGGGGACAGGGATAATTCACCCCTCCACTTT; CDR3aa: CASSLDGDRDNSPLHF
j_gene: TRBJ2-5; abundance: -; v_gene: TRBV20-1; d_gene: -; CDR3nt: TGCAGTGCTAGAGTTGGGGAGCCCCAGTACTTC; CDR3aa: CSARVGEPQYF
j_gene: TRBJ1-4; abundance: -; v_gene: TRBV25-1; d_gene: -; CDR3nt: TGTGCCAGCAGTGAATATAACAGTGCCCTTAATGAAAAACTGTTTTTT; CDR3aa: CASSEYNSALNEKLFF
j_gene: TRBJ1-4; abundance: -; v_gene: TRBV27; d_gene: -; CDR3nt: TGTGCCAGCTTGGACAGAACTAATGAAAAACTGTTTTTT; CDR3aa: CASLDRTNEKLFF
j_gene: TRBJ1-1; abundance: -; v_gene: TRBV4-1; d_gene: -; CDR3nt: TGCGCCAGCAGCCAAGAAGCGGAGAACACTGAAGCTTTCTTT; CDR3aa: CASSQEAENTEAFF
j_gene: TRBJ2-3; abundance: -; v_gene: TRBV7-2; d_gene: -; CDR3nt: TGTGCCAGCAGCTTAGTTCCGGGGATACTTAGGACAGATACGCAGTATTTT; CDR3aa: CASSLVPGILRTDTQYF
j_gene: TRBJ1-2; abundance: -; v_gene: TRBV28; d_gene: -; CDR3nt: TGTGCCAGCAGTTTTGGACAGTTAAACTATGGCTACACCTTC; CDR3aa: CASSFGQLNYGYTF